A single sample gave rise to the 23 T cell receptor beta chains below, sequenced in a study of T cell repertoires in cytomegalovirus infection. The antigens these receptors bind are not known. Each CDR3 protein gets one entry after TCRdb re-called the reads with MiXCR. This sample has approximately 990,000 distinct CDR3 sequences, with roughly 31% found just once. The sample consisted of cultured CD8+ T cells from PBMCs, taken from culture after CMV antigen stimulation. The receptors derive from a human donor in good health (CMV status not recorded). Some clones in this sample may be carry-over from other donors' samples.

This chain joins TRBV12-3 or TRBV12-4 and TRBJ2-3; D is unclear. The CDR3 is 14 residues long. Deletions cut 7 bases from V and 1 base from J, with 12 bases between. DNA for the CDR3: TGTGCCAGCACCCCTCATTGGGGCACAGATACGCAGTATTTT. Amino acids: CASTPHWGTDTQYF.

Only a few counts were recorded for this clonotype. The rearrangement joins TRBV27 to TRBJ1-5; the D is unclear. This CDR3 spans 15 amino acids. Per the germline V gene, CDR1 is MNHEY and CDR2 is SMNVEV (reference sequence). Trimming pared 4 bases from V and 3 bases from J, leaving 13 bases between. The CDR3 sequence: CASSSYGWVNQPQHF. The CDR3 nucleotides read TGTGCCAGCAGTTCCTATGGGTGGGTCAATCAGCCCCAGCATTTT.

In the case of this clonotype: A much larger clone differs by one base, so this may be a read error. V gene TRBV7-6 combines with J gene TRBJ1-3; 10 positions agree with TRBD1. This CDR3 region has 16 residues. The germline CDR1 and CDR2 sequences are SGHVS and FNYEAQ. Here the CDR3 reads CASSFTTGGSGNIIYF. CDR3 coding DNA: TGTGCCAGCAGCTTTACGACAGGGGGCTCTGGAAACATCATATATTTT.

The rearrangement uses TRBV5-1 and TRBJ1-1, with D possibly TRBD1 on 5 matching bases. The germline V gene encodes CDR1 SGHRS and CDR2 YFSETQ. The CDR3 extends over 15 amino acids. Trimming cost V 1 base and J 3 bases, with 13 bases left between them. CDR3 region: CASSLFPKGYTEAFF. The CDR3 DNA follows: TGCGCCAGCAGCTTGTTTCCTAAGGGGTACACTGAAGCTTTCTTT.

The rearrangement uses TRBV6-1 and TRBJ2-1; D is perhaps TRBD2 (6 bases). The CDR3 loop spans 16 amino acids. CDR1 MNHNS and CDR2 SASEGT come from the germline V gene. V was cut by 5 bases and J by 5 bases, with 19 bases left in between. Here the CDR3 reads CASSFQLAAGNNEQFF. CDR3 coding DNA: TGTGCCAGCAGTTTCCAACTGGCGGCGGGAAACAATGAGCAGTTCTTC.

This clonotype was detected many times. V is TRBV7-6 and J is TRBJ1-1; no definite D call. V lost 2 bases to trimming and J lost 0 bases, with 7 bases between them. CDR3 length equals 14 residues. Germline CDR1 and CDR2: SGHVS and FNYEAQ. DNA for the CDR3: TGTGCCAGCAGCTTATCCTTTTTGAACACTGAAGCTTTCTTT. As protein: CASSLSFLNTEAFF.

The rearrangement links TRBV6-2 or TRBV6-3 to TRBJ2-2; TRBD1 matches 9 bases. CDR3 length: 18 amino acids. Germline CDR1 is MNHEY and CDR2 is SVGEGT. The V segment lost 8 bases and the J segment 6 bases; nucleotides outside the gene matches: 19. The CDR3 nucleotides read TGTGCCAGCGTCCAGACTTGGGGACAGGGCCGATTGGCCGGGGAGCTGTTTTTT. Translated, it gives CASVQTWGQGRLAGELFF.

This clonotype was seen many times. One end of the junction is discordant with germline, which a read error may explain. The genes are TRBV7-9 and TRBJ2-1; D is unresolved. Germline V gene lookup returns CDR1 SEHNR and CDR2 FQNEAQ (reference sequence). The CDR3 is 12 residues long. The DNA of the CDR3 is TGCGCCAGCAGCCCACGAGGCGATGAGCAGTTCTTC. Protein product: CASSPRGDEQFF.

The rearrangement joins TRBV7-6 to TRBJ2-1; 7 bases are shared with TRBD2. Germline assignment: CDR1 SGHVS and CDR2 FNYEAQ. With 0 bases clipped from V and 9 bases from J, the junction kept 8 bases outside the gene matches. The CDR3 sequence is 15 residues long. The DNA for the CDR3 is TGTGCCAGCAGCTTAGCCGGGACTACAACATCTGAGCAGTTCTTC. It specifies CASSLAGTTTSEQFF.

Comment on this clonotype: A junction boundary mismatches the germline segment, possibly from a read error. CDR3 sequence (DNA): TGTGCCTGCAGCTTAGATACAGGGTGGGATGAGCAGTTCTTC. This codes for CACSLDTGWDEQFF. This sequence joins TRBV11-3 and TRBJ2-1, with D possibly matching TRBD1 (6 bases). Germline assignment: CDR1 SGHNT and CDR2 YENEEA. The CDR3 is made up of 14 amino acids.

The chain recombines TRBV6-5 with TRBJ2-3; perhaps TRBD2 as D (6 bases). The CDR3 runs to 15 residues. Deletions cut 2 bases from V and 0 bases from J, with 9 bases between. CDR1 and CDR2 (germline): MNHEY, SVGAGI. CDR3: CASSYRGVSTDTQYF. For the CDR3, the DNA is TGTGCCAGCAGTTACCGCGGGGTGAGCACAGATACGCAGTATTTT.

This clonotype appeared many times. The J gene is TRBJ2-5, the V gene TRBV6-5; no reliable D call. Between the trimmed V and J ends, which lost 0 bases and 2 bases, there was a span of 13 bases. Germline assignment: CDR1 MNHEY and CDR2 SVGAGI. The CDR3 has 16 amino acids. This CDR3 reads CASSYSTFGEQETQYF. CDR3 nucleotides: TGTGCCAGCAGTTACTCGACCTTTGGGGAACAAGAGACCCAGTACTTC.

The DNA of the CDR3 is TGTGCCAGTAGTATAGAAACAGCGCGTGGCTACACCTTC. It encodes CASSIETARGYTF. The chain carries TRBV19 and TRBJ1-2, with no clear D. V was trimmed by 0 bases and J by 7 bases, leaving 9 bases between them. Germline CDR1 LNHDA, CDR2 SQIVND (reference sequence). The CDR3 is 13 amino acids.

This clonotype was counted only a few times. The V call is TRBV5-1, the J call TRBJ2-1; maybe TRBD1 (6 bases). V shed 4 bases and J shed 0 bases, with 14 bases lying between them. CDR1 is SGHRS, CDR2 YFSETQ, per germline. The CDR3 has 16 amino acids. The CDR3 sequence: CASSPTGPYSYNEQFF. CDR3 in DNA: TGCGCCAGCAGCCCAACAGGGCCTTACTCCTACAATGAGCAGTTCTTC.

This clonotype was counted a few times. The CDR3 protein is CASSDGDYYGYTF. DNA for the CDR3: TGTGCCAGCAGCGACGGAGACTACTATGGCTACACCTTC. V gene TRBV7-9 combines with J gene TRBJ1-2; D is unresolved. Trimming left V 5 bases short and J 3 bases short, with 10 bases between. The V gene's germline CDR1 is SEHNR and CDR2 FQNEAQ (reference sequence). CDR3 length equals 13 residues.

J is TRBJ1-3 and V is TRBV16; D remains ambiguous. Germline values: CDR1 KGHSY, CDR2 FQNENV. The CDR3 extends over 14 amino acids. The V and J ends lost 1 base and 2 bases respectively, with 6 bases between them. CDR3 bases: TGTGCCAGCAGCCAATTTCGCACTGGAAACACCATATATTTT. It yields the protein CASSQFRTGNTIYF.

The chain is built from TRBV11-2 and TRBJ1-5, with a weak D call TRBD1 (5 bases). Germline loops: CDR1 SGHAT, CDR2 FQNNGV. Trimming shortened V by 0 bases and J by 7 bases, and 13 bases separated the two germline ends. CDR3 length: 15 amino acids. CDR3: CASSLDPLGDQPQHF. The DNA of the CDR3 is TGTGCCAGCAGCTTAGATCCCCTAGGGGACCAGCCCCAGCATTTT.

This rearrangement joins TRBV6-2 or TRBV6-3 to TRBJ2-7, with D perhaps matching TRBD1 (7 bases). In germline, CDR1 is MNHEY, CDR2 SVGEGT. This CDR3 has 14 residues. V was pared by 5 bases and J by 9 bases, with 20 bases between. The CDR3 loop reads CASSGGDRLPGQYF. The CDR3, as DNA: TGTGCCAGCAGTGGCGGGGACAGACTTCCTGGGCAGTACTTC.

This clonotype was counted between two and nine times. This chain connects TRBV29-1 to TRBJ2-2; the D is unclear. Germline CDR1 SQVTM, CDR2 ANQGSEA. The germline V and J ends were trimmed by 5 bases and 1 base, with 8 bases remaining between them. This CDR3 is built from 13 residues. CDR3 coding DNA: TGCAGCGTTCCGACACTGAACACCGGGGAGCTGTTTTTT. Translation gives CSVPTLNTGELFF.

Many counts were recorded for this clonotype. The chain carries TRBV27 and TRBJ1-5, with a weak D call TRBD1 (6 bases). The V gene's germline CDR1 is MNHEY and CDR2 SMNVEV (reference sequence). This CDR3 comprises 14 residues. V dropped 5 bases and J dropped 0 bases, with 8 bases sitting between them. DNA of the CDR3: TGTGCCAGCAGTCCGGACAGTAGCAATCAGCCCCAGCATTTT. This encodes CASSPDSSNQPQHF.

At least ten counts were recorded for this clonotype. The chain carries TRBV6-5 and TRBJ1-2, with D unclear. V lost 0 bases, J lost 4 bases, and 12 bases lay in between. Germline V gene lookup returns CDR1 MNHEY and CDR2 SVGAGI. This CDR3 spans 15 amino acids. The CDR3 coding sequence is TGTGCCAGCAGTTACTCTAACAGAGCCGCCTATGGCTACACCTTC. This codes for CASSYSNRAAYGYTF.

In the case of this clonotype: A much larger clonotype is one base distant, so this may be a read error. The chain has TRBV7-9 and TRBJ1-2; 12 positions agree with TRBD1. This CDR3 comprises 16 residues. The germline V gene encodes CDR1 SEHNR and CDR2 FQNEAQ (reference sequence). The CDR3 spells CASSRDRGRSNFGYTF. The CDR3 DNA reads as TGTGCCAGCAGCCGGGACAGGGGGCGATCTAACTTTGGCTACACCTTC.

This clonotype was counted between two and nine times. V and J are TRBV28 and TRBJ1-5, with D unresolved. This CDR3 spans 16 amino acids. With 3 bases removed from V and 7 bases from J, the gap between germline ends came to 19 bases. Germline CDR1 reads MDHEN; CDR2 reads SYDVKM. CDR3 in DNA: TGTGCCAGCAGTTTTGACATCTTGGATAGAAGGCAGCCCCAGCATTTT. This sequence encodes CASSFDILDRRQPQHF.